These 32 T cell receptor beta chains share one sample of origin, sequenced in a study of metastatic and nonmetastatic thyroid tumors. TCRdb re-clonotyped the PCR reads via MiXCR. The sample includes about 9,900 clones, roughly 9.8% of them seen just once. No treatment had been given to any patient before thyroid surgery. Source material: tumor tissue. Every receptor here comes from a female donor with papillary thyroid cancer or a benign thyroid nodule (not recorded which). Some clones in this sample may be carry-over from other donors' samples.

This clone ranks as medium-sized. The rearrangement joins TRBV10-3 to TRBJ1-1, with 7 bases aligning to TRBD1. V shed 6 bases and J 1 base; nucleotides not matched to a gene: 5. The CDR3 contains 14 residues. Germline lookup yields CDR1 ENHRY and CDR2 SYGVKD. Here the CDR3 reads CAISDRAPNTEAFF. In DNA, the CDR3 is TGTGCCATCAGCGACAGGGCCCCGAACACTGAAGCTTTCTTT.

Many counts were recorded for this clone. The V gene is TRBV5-1, the J gene TRBJ1-3, with D tentatively TRBD1 (6 bases). V gave up 4 bases and J gave up 0 bases, with 14 bases separating them. Germline CDR1 reads SGHRS; CDR2 reads YFSETQ. This CDR3 contains 16 residues. The CDR3, as DNA: TGCGCCAGCAGCCCCCAACAGGGCACCTCTGGAAACACCATATATTTT. Its translation is CASSPQQGTSGNTIYF.

This clone was found many times. The genes are TRBV18 and TRBJ1-2; D might be TRBD1 (5 bases). Per germline, CDR1 KGHSH and CDR2 LQKENI. Trimming left V 2 bases short and J 5 bases short, with 12 bases between. The CDR3 totals 14 residues. In nucleotides, the CDR3 is TGTGCCAGCTCACCAAATGGACACCCATATGGCTACACCTTC. Its protein is CASSPNGHPYGYTF. Combining the CDR3 with reference TRBV18 and TRBJ1-2 gives the whole variable domain NAGVMQNPRHLVRRRGQEARLRCSPMKGHSHVYWYRQLPEEGLKFMVYLQKENIIDESGMPKERFSAEFPKEGPSILRIQQVVRGDSAAYFCASSPNGHPYGYTFGSGTRLTVV.

By share of the sample, this clone is medium-sized. The J gene is TRBJ2-1, the V gene TRBV12-3 or TRBV12-4; no firm D call. The CDR3 is 15 residues long. The V gene lost 5 bases and the J gene lost 3 bases, with 14 bases spanning the gap. The DNA of the CDR3 is TGTGCCAGCAGTCCATGGGTGGGGAACTACAATGAGCAGTTCTTC. Translating it yields CASSPWVGNYNEQFF.

This clone is termed medium-sized. V and J are TRBV6-1 and TRBJ2-5; D is perhaps TRBD1 (6 bases). Germline lookup yields CDR1 MNHNS and CDR2 SASEGT. The CDR3 runs 13 residues. V shed 10 bases and J shed 8 bases, with 20 bases lying between them. The CDR3 spells CATSTGQKRTQYF. In nucleotides, the CDR3 is TGTGCCACCTCGACAGGACAGAAGAGAACCCAGTACTTC.

The sample holds many counts of this clone. This sequence may be a read error, since a much larger clone differs from it by one base. V gene TRBV30 combines with J gene TRBJ1-3; D is unresolved. CDR1 and CDR2 from the germline V gene are GTSNPN and SVGIG (reference sequence). This CDR3 has 15 residues. The CDR3 coding sequence is TGTGCCTGGAGTGTTGCAGCAAGCTCTGGAAACACCATGTATTTT. Its translation: CAWSVAASSGNTMYF.

In this sample, this clone turned up many times. The J gene is TRBJ1-5, the V gene TRBV7-6; TRBD1 aligns across 8 bases. Germline V CDR1 and CDR2: SGHVS, FNYEAQ. The ends lost 5 bases at V and 5 bases at J; junction bases unmatched: 2. This CDR3 comprises 13 residues. This chain's CDR3 is CASSPQGDQPQHF. The CDR3 DNA follows: TGTGCCAGCAGCCCACAGGGGGATCAGCCCCAGCATTTT.

This clone came up many times. The rearrangement uses TRBV14 and TRBJ2-7; D might be TRBD1 (7 bases). The CDR3 consists of 14 residues. V was cut by 4 bases and J by 4 bases, with 14 bases left in between. Per the germline V gene, CDR1 is SGHDN and CDR2 is FVKESK. CDR3 DNA sequence: TGTGCCAGCAGCCCTATGGCAGGGGGGTACGAGCAGTACTTC. This encodes CASSPMAGGYEQYF.

Many counts were recorded for this clone. The chain combines TRBV4-2 with TRBJ2-5; no reliable D call. V lost 4 bases and J lost 2, with 8 bases in between. This CDR3 is built from 13 residues. The germline V gene encodes CDR1 LGHNA and CDR2 YNFKEQ. CDR3 sequence reads: CASSRTAQETQYF. CDR3 nucleotides: TGTGCCAGCAGCCGAACAGCTCAAGAGACCCAGTACTTC.

Notes on this clone: A much larger clone lies a single base off, so this may be a read error. This sequence joins TRBV4-2 and TRBJ2-6; TRBD2 is a possible D gene (6 bases). The CDR3 has 16 residues. Germline V gene data show CDR1 as LGHNA and CDR2 as YNFKEQ. CDR3 DNA sequence: TGTGCCAGCAGCCAAGGGGCGGGGAGTGGGGCCAACGTCCAGACTTTC. Translating it yields CASSQGAGSGANVQTF.

This clone was seen ten or more times. The V gene is TRBV7-8, the J gene TRBJ2-2, with D perhaps assigned TRBD1 or TRBD2 (5 bases each). The CDR3 is 15 residues long. The V end lost 4 bases, the J end lost 0 bases, and 9 bases lay between the germline ends. Germline V lookup: CDR1 SGHVS, CDR2 FQNEAQ. CDR3 sequence (DNA): TGTGCCAGCAGCTCCGGGGCTACGAACACCGGGGAGCTGTTTTTT. Its translation is CASSSGATNTGELFF. Complete variable domain (other parts from reference TRBV7-8 and TRBJ2-2): GAGVSQSPRYKVAKRGQDVALRCDPISGHVSLFWYQQALGQGPEFLTYFQNEAQLDKSGLPSDRFFAERPEGSVSTLKIQRTQQEDSAVYLCASSSGATNTGELFFGEGSRLTVL.

This clone showed up many times. Germline and junction disagree at one end, which may indicate a read error. This chain joins TRBV7-7 and TRBJ2-3, with 7 bases aligning to TRBD2. CDR3 length: 14 residues. CDR1 SSHAT and CDR2 FNYEAQ come from the germline V gene (reference sequence). In DNA form, the CDR3 reads TGTGCTAGCAGCTTGGGCGGGAGTAGCTATACGCAGTATTTT. Translation gives CASSLGGSSYTQYF.

Of note for this clone: A junction boundary mismatches the germline segment, possibly from a read error. The V gene is TRBV20-1, the J gene TRBJ1-1; no reliable D call. CDR1 is DFQATT and CDR2 is SNEGSKA in the germline V gene (reference sequence). This CDR3 region has 12 residues. The DNA of the CDR3 is TGCAGTTCTAGACCGGTGAACGCTGAAGCTTTCTTT. Protein: CSSRPVNAEAFF.

This clone was seen a few times. The J gene is TRBJ2-3, the V gene TRBV7-3, with 7 bases lining up with TRBD1. V shed 5 bases and J 9 bases; nucleotides not matched to a gene: 5. Germline V gene data show CDR1 as SGHTA and CDR2 as FQGTGA. The CDR3 consists of 12 residues. This CDR3 is CASSRLQGTQYF. The CDR3 bases are TGTGCCAGCAGCCGGCTACAGGGGACGCAGTATTTT.

For this clone: The germline gene is not matched at one end of the junction; a read error may be the cause. This chain joins TRBV5-6 and TRBJ2-7, with TRBD2 matching 7 bases. Germline CDR1 and CDR2: SGHDT and YYEEEE. The CDR3 has 15 residues. CDR3 in DNA: TGTGCCAACAGCTTGCAGGAGGGAGGGAGATACGATCAGTACTTC. Protein product: CANSLQEGGRYDQYF.

The sample holds many counts of this clone. V and J are TRBV7-8 and TRBJ1-6, with 9 bases fitting TRBD1. With 5 bases clipped from V and 6 bases from J, the junction kept 11 bases outside the gene matches. CDR3 length: 17 amino acids. The V gene's germline CDR1 is SGHVS and CDR2 FQNEAQ. CDR3 residues: CASSTLGTGSFNSPLHF. The CDR3 DNA reads TGTGCCAGCAGCACCCTGGGGACAGGGAGCTTTAATTCACCCCTCCACTTT.

This clone is judged medium-sized. The chain recombines TRBV7-8 with TRBJ2-7; D unresolved. V was trimmed by 4 bases and J by 3 bases, leaving 7 bases between them. This CDR3 has 12 amino acids. Germline V lookup: CDR1 SGHVS, CDR2 FQNEAQ. CDR3 sequence (DNA): TGTGCCAGCAGCTCCCAAGGCTACGAGCAGTACTTC. Amino acids: CASSSQGYEQYF.

The sample holds many counts of this clone. The chain employs TRBV5-1 and TRBJ2-2; TRBD1 agrees at 9 bases. Trimming at V came to 4 bases and at J to 7 bases, leaving 14 bases not matched to a gene. The CDR3 has 17 residues. Germline assignment: CDR1 SGHRS and CDR2 YFSETQ. This CDR3 reads CASSAAQGAQVGGELFF. CDR3 coding DNA: TGCGCCAGCAGCGCGGCACAGGGGGCGCAAGTGGGCGGGGAGCTGTTTTTT.

By share of the sample, this clone is medium-sized. This rearrangement joins TRBV28 to TRBJ2-1; possible D gene TRBD1, 5 bases. This CDR3 has 13 residues. The germline gives CDR1 MDHEN, CDR2 SYDVKM. Trimming left V 2 bases short and J 9 bases short, with 11 bases between. The CDR3 protein is CASSLPQGFEQFF. In nucleotides, the CDR3 is TGTGCCAGCAGTTTACCCCAGGGATTTGAGCAGTTCTTC.

Worth noting for this clone: As the CDR3 is not closed by the conserved phenylalanine or tryptophan, this likely results from a read error. The DNA is omitted, as the CDR3 cannot be located on it reliably, and the CDR3 follows TCRdb's listing. The chain carries TRBV6-1 and TRBJ1-2; the table's D call TRBD1 went unverified against the DNA. The germline gives CDR1 MNHNS, CDR2 SASEGT. 12 amino acids form the CDR3, both terminal residues included. The CDR3: CASSEGERALTN.

This clone was counted ten times or more. The chain has TRBV11-2 and TRBJ2-7, with TRBD1 identical over 7 bases. The CDR3 loop spans 16 amino acids. Trimming cost V 1 base and J 1 base; bases outside gene matches: 7. Germline loops: CDR1 SGHAT, CDR2 FQNNGV. Here the CDR3 reads CASSLVGNRGSYEQYF. CDR3 sequence (DNA): TGTGCCAGCAGCTTAGTAGGTAACAGGGGTTCCTACGAGCAGTACTTC.

This clone was counted ten times or more. Since a much larger clone is just one base distant, this may be a read error. The chain joins TRBV12-3 or TRBV12-4 to TRBJ1-5; D not resolved. The CDR3 has 13 residues. In DNA, the CDR3 is TGTGCCAGCGGTTTGTTCCGGAATCAGCCCCAGCATTTT. It yields the protein CASGLFRNQPQHF.

This clone showed up just a few times. A much larger clone differs by one base, so this may be a read error. This sample also contains other DNA sequences that code for the same CDR3. The chain couples TRBV7-9 to TRBJ2-5, with a possible D match to TRBD2 (6 bases). Looked up from germline, CDR1 is SEHNR and CDR2 is FQNEAQ (reference sequence). With 6 bases removed from V and 2 bases from J, the gap between germline ends came to 16 bases. The CDR3 length is 15 residues. CDR3 sequence: CASSLSGTPQETQYF. The CDR3 region has the DNA TGTGCCAGCAGTTTATCCGGGACTCCACAAGAGACCCAGTACTTC.

This clone was detected a few times. In nucleotides, the CDR3 is TGTGCCAGCAGCAAGCGGGGGCAGAACTATGGCTACACCTTC. Translation: CASSKRGQNYGYTF. This sequence joins TRBV6-1 and TRBJ1-2; the D gene is possibly TRBD1 (6 bases). The CDR3 has 14 residues. Germline CDR1 MNHNS, CDR2 SASEGT. V was trimmed by 6 bases and J by 2 bases, leaving 13 bases between them.

This clone was counted at least ten times. The chain couples TRBV4-2 to TRBJ1-5; D possibly corresponds to TRBD1 (5 bases). The CDR3 contains 13 residues. V was cut by 3 bases and J by 6 bases, with 9 bases left in between. Germline CDR1 is LGHNA and CDR2 is YNFKEQ. The CDR3 here is CASSQERGQPQHF. DNA of the CDR3: TGTGCCAGCAGCCAGGAGAGGGGTCAGCCCCAGCATTTT.

The J gene is TRBJ2-7, the V gene TRBV6-1; D is unresolved. This CDR3 is built from 13 residues. Germline V gives CDR1 MNHNS, CDR2 SASEGT. CDR3 bases: TGTGACACCTGCTCATACGGTTACTACGAGCAGTACTTC. Residues: CDTCSYGYYEQYF.

Worth noting for this clone: An end of the junction differs from the germline gene, which may be a read error. The chain combines TRBV5-5 with TRBJ2-5; D could derive from TRBD1 or TRBD2 (5 bases each). The CDR3 consists of 18 residues. Germline CDR1 is SGHKS and CDR2 is YYEKEE (reference sequence). The CDR3 DNA is TGTCCCAGCAGCTTTTTCGTTCGTCTGGGGACCTCTCAAGAGACCCAGTACTTC. It is translated as CPSSFFVRLGTSQETQYF.

This clone was seen at least ten times. The chain uses TRBV20-1 and TRBJ2-3; 7 bases are a match to TRBD1. Germline CDR1 and CDR2: DFQATT and SNEGSKA (reference sequence). Unmatched junction bases numbered 9, after V lost 1 base and J lost 5 bases. This CDR3 region has 15 residues. The CDR3 DNA is TGCAGTGCTAGAGCCCTGAGGGGGCGCGGAGATACGCAGTATTTT. This sequence encodes CSARALRGRGDTQYF.

At least ten counts were recorded for this clone. The J gene is TRBJ2-7, the V gene TRBV4-1, with 8 nucleotides matching TRBD2. Germline CDR1 MGHRA, CDR2 YSYEKL. Trimming cost V 4 bases and J 3 bases; bases outside gene matches: 8. This CDR3 is 15 amino acids long. Here the CDR3 DNA reads TGCGCCAGCAGCCCCGATGGACTAGCCCTCTACGAGCAGTACGTC. Amino acid sequence: CASSPDGLALYEQYV.

This clone was seen many times. The chain joins TRBV25-1 to TRBJ2-5, with 9 nucleotides matching TRBD2. Germline CDR1 MGHDK, CDR2 SYGVNS. This CDR3 is 15 amino acids long. Unmatched junction bases numbered 9, after V lost 3 bases and J lost 7 bases. CDR3 in DNA: TGTGCCAGCAGTGATCCGGGACTAGCAATTGGGACCCAGTACTTC. Its translation is CASSDPGLAIGTQYF.

This clone was counted ten times or more. The chain joins TRBV15 to TRBJ2-5, with D uncertain. Germline V gives CDR1 LNHNV, CDR2 YYDKDF (reference sequence). Trimming removed 5 bases at V and 8 bases at J, with 21 bases between. This CDR3 has 15 amino acids. The CDR3 here is CATSSGLSPSDTQYF. CDR3 DNA: TGTGCCACCAGCTCAGGTCTCTCCCCTTCCGATACCCAGTACTTC.

This clone was counted at least ten times. This chain joins TRBV24-1 and TRBJ2-2, with 9 bases fitting TRBD1. Germline CDR1 reads KGHDR; CDR2 reads SFDVKD. J was trimmed by 3 bases and V by 4 bases; bases with no gene match: 5. The CDR3 runs 16 residues. The CDR3 nucleotides are TGTGCCACCAGTGACACCCGACAGGGGGACACCGGGGAGCTGTTTTTT. Residues: CATSDTRQGDTGELFF.